Each of the 15 T cell receptor beta chains below was sequenced from the same sample in a study of blood T cell repertoires in COVID-19 (dated by TCRdb to 2018 to 2020). Library prep was done by the immunoSEQ multiplex PCR assay. TCRdb mirrors the immuneACCESS table, restricted to in-frame sequences. Some clones are absent from its copies; in checked studies, under half trace to an unresolved V gene, and the reason for the others is unknown. Present in this sample are about 160,000 clones, over 90% of which were seen just once. Approximately 0.5% of the sample is taken by the ten largest. The specimen sequenced was peripheral blood. The receptors originated from a middle-aged man with acute or convalescent COVID-19.

The CDR3, as DNA: TGTGCCAGCAGGGGACAGGGACGGAATCAGCCCCAGCATTTT. The encoded protein is CASRGQGRNQPQHF. This chain joins TRBV3-1 (or the pseudogene TRBV3-2) and TRBJ1-5, with 9 nucleotides matching TRBD1. From germline, CDR1 is LGHDT and CDR2 YNNKEL (reference sequence). There are 14 residues in the CDR3. V was clipped by 6 bases and J by 4 bases; unmatched bases: 4.

This clone was counted only a few times. This chain joins TRBV18 and TRBJ2-1; 9 nucleotides match TRBD2. The CDR3 contains 15 residues. Germline V gives CDR1 KGHSH, CDR2 LQKENI. V lost 4 bases to trimming and J lost 4 bases; unmatched junction nucleotides: 5. Here the CDR3 reads CASSRLAAEYNEQFF. CDR3 in DNA: TGTGCCAGCTCACGACTAGCGGCCGAGTACAATGAGCAGTTCTTC.

V gene TRBV7-2 combines with J gene TRBJ2-1, with a weak D call TRBD1 (7 bases). V gave up 3 bases and J gave up 13 bases, with 22 bases separating them. The CDR3 sequence is 15 residues long. Germline V lookup: CDR1 SGHTA, CDR2 FQGNSA. CDR3 amino acids: CASSFAGQSEGPQFF. The CDR3 region has the DNA TGTGCCAGCAGCTTTGCGGGACAGTCCGAAGGCCCACAGTTCTTC.

The CDR3 protein is CASSLVAGGTDTQYF. CDR3 in DNA: TGTGCCAGCAGCTTAGTTGCGGGGGGCACAGATACGCAGTATTTT. This sequence joins TRBV11-2 and TRBJ2-3, with 7 bases aligning to TRBD2. V was clipped by 1 base and J by 1 base; unmatched bases: 2. This CDR3 has 15 amino acids. Germline V gene data show CDR1 as SGHAT and CDR2 as FQNNGV. The entire variable domain, with the rest obtained from reference TRBV11-2 and TRBJ2-3, is as follows: EAGVAQSPRYKIIEKRQSVAFWCNPISGHATLYWYQQILGQGPKLLIQFQNNGVVDDSQLPKDRFSAERLKGVDSTLKIQPAKLEDSAVYLCASSLVAGGTDTQYFGPGTRLTVL.

The rearrangement joins TRBV6-5 to TRBJ2-3; no reliable D call. The CDR3 loop spans 14 amino acids. Per the germline V gene, CDR1 is MNHEY and CDR2 is SVGAGI. V lost 6 bases and J lost 4, with 14 bases in between. The CDR3 is CASSLYSSPDTQYF. CDR3 coding DNA: TGTGCCAGCAGCCTGTACTCTTCCCCAGATACGCAGTATTTT.

This chain links TRBV19 with TRBJ2-2, with 8 positions matching TRBD1. Germline V gene lookup returns CDR1 LNHDA and CDR2 SQIVND (reference sequence). The CDR3 is made up of 16 amino acids. V trimming: 5 bases; J trimming: 4 bases; junction bases outside the gene matches: 9. Written as DNA, the CDR3 is TGTGCCAGTAGTCTGACCCGGACAGGGACCACCGGGGAGCTGTTTTTT. The encoded protein is CASSLTRTGTTGELFF.

DNA of the CDR3: TGTGCCAGCAGATTTAGGGCTAGCGGGACCGCCACCGGGGAGCTGTTTTTT. Residues: CASRFRASGTATGELFF. The V call is TRBV7-2, the J call TRBJ2-2, with 9 positions matching TRBD2. Germline V gives CDR1 SGHTA, CDR2 FQGNSA. Trimming at V came to 6 bases and at J to 4 bases, leaving 12 bases not matched to a gene. The CDR3 is made up of 17 amino acids. Full variable domain (remainder filled in from reference TRBV7-2 and TRBJ2-2): GAGVSQSPSNKVTEKGKDVELRCDPISGHTALYWYRQSLGQGLEFLIYFQGNSAPDKSGLPSDRFSAERTGGSVSTLTIQRTQQEDSAVYLCASRFRASGTATGELFFGEGSRLTVL.

This chain joins TRBV5-6 and TRBJ1-2, with D possibly being TRBD1 (6 bases). Germline CDR1 reads SGHDT; CDR2 reads YYEEEE. V gave up 2 bases and J gave up 2 bases, with 7 bases separating them. This CDR3 is 13 amino acids long. This chain's CDR3 is CASSFQGNYGYTF. CDR3 nucleotide sequence: TGTGCCAGCAGCTTTCAGGGGAACTATGGCTACACCTTC.

CDR3: CASSQVSLHNEQFF. The DNA of the CDR3 is TGTGCCAGCAGCCAAGTGAGTCTGCACAATGAGCAGTTCTTC. The chain joins TRBV14 to TRBJ2-1; D not resolved. V lost 1 base and J 5 bases, leaving 9 bases between the germline ends. Germline V CDR1 and CDR2: SGHDN, FVKESK. CDR3 length equals 14 residues.

The chain couples TRBV10-3 to TRBJ2-1; TRBD2 aligns across 12 bases. This CDR3 is built from 16 residues. The germline gives CDR1 ENHRY, CDR2 SYGVKD. J lost 9 bases, V lost 3 bases, and 9 bases had no gene match. CDR3 region: CAISESLAGGTTEQFF. The CDR3 region has the DNA TGTGCCATCAGTGAAAGTCTAGCGGGAGGGACTACTGAGCAGTTCTTC.

V gene TRBV27 combines with J gene TRBJ2-3, with D maybe TRBD2 (6 bases). The CDR3 is 15 residues long. Trimming took 4 bases from V and 0 from J, leaving 11 bases between them. Germline lookup yields CDR1 MNHEY and CDR2 SMNVEV (reference sequence). The DNA of the CDR3 is TGTGCCAGCAGTTCCACCGGGACTAGCACAGATACGCAGTATTTT. This codes for CASSSTGTSTDTQYF.

The chain couples TRBV28 to TRBJ1-4; TRBD1 agrees at 8 bases. The CDR3 is 16 residues long. Germline-derived CDR1 and CDR2 are MDHEN and SYDVKM. Trimming took 5 bases from V and 7 from J; bases not matched to a gene: 12. This CDR3 reads CASSLLSQGAGEKLFF. CDR3 coding DNA: TGTGCCAGCAGTCTCCTCTCTCAGGGGGCTGGTGAAAAACTGTTTTTT.

The chain links TRBV2 to TRBJ2-7, with a weak D call TRBD2 (6 bases). The V end lost 1 base, the J end lost 2 bases, and 12 bases lay between the germline ends. Looked up from germline, CDR1 is SNHLY and CDR2 is FYNNEI. The CDR3 sequence is 15 residues long. CDR3 loop: CASSEDGSGAYEQYF. The CDR3 bases are TGTGCCAGCAGTGAAGATGGTAGCGGAGCCTACGAGCAGTACTTC.

The chain is built from TRBV28 and TRBJ1-2; D uncertain. CDR3 size: 13 residues. Germline values: CDR1 MDHEN, CDR2 SYDVKM. The V and J ends lost 3 bases and 1 base respectively, with 6 bases between them. CDR3 sequence reads: CASSFLDNYGYTF. The CDR3 DNA reads as TGTGCCAGCAGTTTCTTAGATAACTATGGCTACACCTTC.

The V call is TRBV2, the J call TRBJ2-5, with 7 bases aligning to TRBD2. V trimming: 3 bases; J trimming: 4 bases; junction bases outside the gene matches: 2. CDR1 and CDR2 from the germline V gene are SNHLY and FYNNEI. This CDR3 region has 13 residues. The CDR3, as DNA: TGTGCCAGCAGTGACAGGGAGGGAGAGACCCAGTACTTC. The encoded protein is CASSDREGETQYF.